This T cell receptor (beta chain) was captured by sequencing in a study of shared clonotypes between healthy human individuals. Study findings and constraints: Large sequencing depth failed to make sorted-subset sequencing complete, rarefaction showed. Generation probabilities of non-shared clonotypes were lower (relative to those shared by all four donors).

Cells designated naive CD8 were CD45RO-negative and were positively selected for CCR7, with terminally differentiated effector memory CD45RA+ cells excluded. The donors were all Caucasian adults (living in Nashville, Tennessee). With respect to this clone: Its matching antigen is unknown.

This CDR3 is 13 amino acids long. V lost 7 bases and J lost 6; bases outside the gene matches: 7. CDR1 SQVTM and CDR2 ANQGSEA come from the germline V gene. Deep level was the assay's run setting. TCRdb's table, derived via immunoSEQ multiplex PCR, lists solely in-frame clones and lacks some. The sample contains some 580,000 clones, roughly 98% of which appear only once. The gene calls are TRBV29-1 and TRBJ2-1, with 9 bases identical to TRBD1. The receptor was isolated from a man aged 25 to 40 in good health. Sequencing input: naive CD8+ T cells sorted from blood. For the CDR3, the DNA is TGCAGCGGGATCCGGGACAGGGCCAATGAGCAGTTCTTC. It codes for CSGIRDRANEQFF.